This entry concerns a single TCR beta chain. Its antigen is undetermined. The CDR3 has 15 amino acids. J was trimmed by 5 bases and V by 5 bases; bases with no gene match: 11. Germline assignment: CDR1 SGHTA and CDR2 FQGNSA. The donors were members of the approximately 120-subject validation cohort (separate from the roughly 700-subject first cohort). The data were taken from a study of cytomegalovirus exposure and HLA in healthy donors. Study-level results: Most observed TCR sequences were rare, whereas some public TCRs were detected in many donors. It was found in a later analysis that first-cohort TCR clusters tended to co-occur in the approximately 120 validation repertoires. High sensitivity and specificity were reportedly achieved when the classifier diagnosed cytomegalovirus status.

TCRdb keeps only in-frame clones here, not all; method: immunoSEQ multiplex PCR. The sample consists of 55,000 to 80,000 clones, 85% to 95% of them appearing once. The clonotype was recovered from a woman aged 18-29 years in good health and CMV-seropositive. This rearrangement joins TRBV7-2 to TRBJ2-5; TRBD1 matches at 7 bases. Source material: PBMCs. CDR3 residues: CASSPPDRRRETQYF. In nucleotides, the CDR3 is TGTGCCAGCAGCCCACCGGACAGGAGAAGGGAGACCCAGTACTTC. The variable domain in full, completed from reference TRBV7-2 and TRBJ2-5, reads GAGVSQSPSNKVTEKGKDVELRCDPISGHTALYWYRQSLGQGLEFLIYFQGNSAPDKSGLPSDRFSAERTGGSVSTLTIQRTQQEDSAVYLCASSPPDRRRETQYFGPGTRLLVL.